This T cell receptor (beta chain) was found in a study of T cell responses to AZD1222 COVID-19 vaccine. In regard to this clone: Its antigen is currently unknown.

Measured with immunoSEQ multiplex PCR; TCRdb has only the in-frame clones, and not every one. The sample lists roughly 120,000 clones; 88% were seen once. Germline CDR1 SGHRS, CDR2 YFSETQ. The CDR3 is 17 residues long. Trimming cost V 3 bases and J 2 bases, with 17 bases left between them. Points from the study as a whole: Seropositivity was recorded at baseline in only a handful of AZD1222 recipients. Spike regions recognized by vaccine-associated CD4 TCRs spanned the protein, led by 160-218 and 743-854. There were mostly white British donors and more females than males, and clonal diversity was possibly underestimated.

The gene calls are TRBV5-1 and TRBJ1-4; TRBD1 might be the D (5 bases). This receptor was obtained from an adult in good health. The sequenced sample was peripheral blood, obtained on day 0 of AZD1222 vaccination. The CDR3 protein is CASSSEWGKQTNEKLFF. DNA for the CDR3: TGCGCCAGCAGCTCAGAATGGGGGAAACAGACTAATGAAAAACTGTTTTTT.